Described below is a single TCR beta chain sequence and its context. Allocation to cohorts depended on clinical history reported by the participants. This entry belongs to a study of blood T cell repertoires in COVID-19. Assay used: immunoSEQ multiplex PCR; TCRdb lists only in-frame clones, some missing. The sample has about 210,000 clones, 81% seen once. J lost 6 bases, V lost 4 bases, and 17 bases had no gene match. CDR1 and CDR2 (germline): SGDLS, YYNGEE. The CDR3 sequence is 18 residues long. The sequencing input was PBMCs or T cells enriched from blood (not recorded which). This sequence originates from a woman in her forties or fifties with acute COVID-19. The rearrangement joins TRBV9 to TRBJ2-3, with 10 bases matching TRBD2. The CDR3 region is CASSLTMGLAGDSDTQYF. CDR3 nucleotide sequence: TGTGCCAGCAGCCTCACGATGGGCCTAGCGGGGGATTCGGATACGCAGTATTTT.